This passage covers 16 T cell receptor beta chains from one sample sequenced in a study of blood T cells in healthy people across ages. With a J-beta primer mix and a sample-barcoded 5' primer, a second PCR ran roughly 6 to 11 cycles. TCRdb fed the 5' RACE reads into MiXCR, producing one record per CDR3 protein. The table lists 800,000 to 900,000 distinct CDR3 sequences, roughly 60% of them singletons. Sequencing used blood. These receptors all stem from a man aged 25 to 45 in good health.

The chain uses TRBV7-9 and TRBJ2-7; the D is unclear. The germline V gene encodes CDR1 SEHNR and CDR2 FQNEAQ (reference sequence). The CDR3 runs to 12 residues. V lost 5 bases and J 3 bases, leaving 8 bases between the germline ends. The CDR3 region is CASSPVIYEQYF. In DNA, the CDR3 is TGTGCCAGCAGCCCCGTCATCTACGAGCAGTACTTC.

V usage is TRBV24-1 and J usage is TRBJ1-6; D is possibly TRBD1 (6 bases). The CDR3 sequence is 14 residues long. The germline V and J ends were trimmed by 5 bases and 9 bases, with 13 bases remaining between them. Germline-derived CDR1 and CDR2 are KGHDR and SFDVKD. In DNA form, the CDR3 reads TGTGCCACCAGTGCCGCCGGACAGATTTCACCCCTCCACTTT. This codes for CATSAAGQISPLHF.

The chain has TRBV7-2 and TRBJ1-6; D is uncertain. V dropped 0 bases and J dropped 8 bases, with 5 bases sitting between them. Germline CDR1 reads SGHTA; CDR2 reads FQGNSA. The CDR3 covers 13 residues. The CDR3: CASSLAQDSPLHF. CDR3 DNA: TGTGCCAGCAGCTTAGCCCAAGATTCACCCCTCCACTTT.

The V call is TRBV20-1, the J call TRBJ2-4; maybe TRBD1 (5 bases). The J call is uncertain, as TRBJ2-7 better fits the DNA end. The CDR3 covers 14 residues. Per the germline V gene, CDR1 is DFQATT and CDR2 is SNEGSKA (reference sequence). The DNA for the CDR3 is TGCAGTGCTAGAGATATAGGGGCATCCTACGAGCAGTACTTC. Translation: CSARDIGASYEQYF.

This clonotype was observed a few times. The chain links TRBV12-3 or TRBV12-4 to TRBJ2-5; 8 positions agree with TRBD1. J gave up 1 base and V 6 bases, and 4 bases lay outside the gene matches. The CDR3 extends over 14 amino acids. This CDR3 reads CASRAGTGQETQYF. The DNA of the CDR3 is TGTGCCAGCAGGGCTGGGACAGGCCAAGAGACCCAGTACTTC.

This clonotype was counted a single time. A read error may produce the germline difference seen at one junction end. The V call is TRBV20-1, the J call TRBJ2-4; 8 bases align to TRBD2. The CDR3 consists of 14 residues. Germline assignment: CDR1 DFQATT and CDR2 SNEGSKA (reference sequence). This CDR3 is CSASPRGGLNIRYF. CDR3 DNA: TGCAGTGCAAGCCCCCGGGGGGGCTTGAACATTCGGTACTTC.

The V call is TRBV4-1, the J call TRBJ2-7; D could derive from TRBD1 or TRBD2 (5 bases each). The length of the CDR3 is 15 residues. Germline V lookup: CDR1 MGHRA, CDR2 YSYEKL. V lost 4 bases and J 1 base, leaving 14 bases between the germline ends. In nucleotides, the CDR3 is TGCGCCAGCAGCCCGTTACTAGGGGAGTCCTACGAGCAGTACTTC. Protein product: CASSPLLGESYEQYF.

This chain connects TRBV7-6 to TRBJ1-3; possibly TRBD1 for D (5 bases). The CDR3 spans 13 residues. In germline, CDR1 is SGHVS, CDR2 FNYEAQ. Trimming took off 5 bases at V and 10 bases at J, with 15 bases between the two ends. The CDR3 sequence is CASSVGPTGTIYF. The DNA for the CDR3 is TGTGCCAGCAGCGTGGGGCCGACGGGGACCATATATTTT.

This clonotype was seen only a few times. The chain couples TRBV6-5 to TRBJ2-5, with 8 bases fitting TRBD1. V lost 6 bases and J lost 1; bases outside the gene matches: 7. The CDR3 covers 15 residues. Germline V gives CDR1 MNHEY, CDR2 SVGAGI. The CDR3 coding sequence is TGTGCCAGCAGCCAAGCGACAGGGGCCCAAGAGACCCAGTACTTC. Amino acid sequence: CASSQATGAQETQYF.

In its sample, this clonotype was seen a few times. The chain carries TRBV7-2 and TRBJ1-5, with D hard to call. The ends were cut back, 1 base at V and 9 bases at J, with 7 bases in the middle. The CDR3 consists of 12 residues. CDR1 and CDR2 (germline): SGHTA, FQGNSA. The CDR3 nucleotides read TGTGCCAGCAGCTTAGTTAAGGGGCCCCAGCATTTT. It encodes CASSLVKGPQHF.

The CDR3 here is CASSYRSAASSYNEQFF. In nucleotides, the CDR3 is TGTGCCAGCAGTTACCGTAGCGCGGCGAGCTCCTACAATGAGCAGTTCTTC. The chain has TRBV7-2 and TRBJ2-1, with D perhaps TRBD2 (5 bases). Germline V gives CDR1 SGHTA, CDR2 FQGNSA. The CDR3 consists of 17 residues. Trimming pared 6 bases from V and 0 bases from J, leaving 18 bases between.

J is TRBJ2-1 and V is TRBV25-1; possibly TRBD1 or TRBD2 for D (5 bases each). The DNA end lines up better with TRBJ2-7; the J call may be wrong. The length of the CDR3 is 16 residues. Germline V gene lookup returns CDR1 MGHDK and CDR2 SYGVNS. CDR3 amino acids: CASSSRGVGFSYEQYF. The CDR3 DNA reads TGTGCCAGCAGTTCCCGAGGGGTAGGTTTCTCCTACGAGCAGTACTTC.

This clonotype appeared once. The chain links TRBV12-3 or TRBV12-4 to TRBJ1-4; D is unresolved. This CDR3 has 14 amino acids. The V gene lost 4 bases and the J gene lost 8 bases, with 14 bases spanning the gap. The CDR3 nucleotides are TGTGCCAGCAGTTCTTCACCCTCAGGAGAAAAACTGTTTTTT. Translating gives CASSSSPSGEKLFF.

The CDR3 nucleotides are TGCGCCAGCAGCCATGCGACCAGGTGGGGAGATGGCTACACCTTC. Residues: CASSHATRWGDGYTF. The V call is TRBV4-1, the J call TRBJ1-2, with unresolved D. The germline CDR1 and CDR2 sequences are MGHRA and YSYEKL. The V and J ends lost 3 bases and 6 bases respectively, with 17 bases between them. There are 15 residues in the CDR3.

V usage is TRBV6-2 or TRBV6-3 and J usage is TRBJ2-3, with D possibly matching TRBD2 (5 bases). The CDR3 runs 11 residues. Germline loops: CDR1 MNHEY, CDR2 SVGEGT. V dropped 2 bases and J dropped 11 bases, with 8 bases sitting between them. DNA of the CDR3: TGTGCCAGCAGTTACGACGAGGGGCAGTATTTT. Encoded protein: CASSYDEGQYF.

The V gene is TRBV6-1, the J gene TRBJ1-1; no clear D. In germline, CDR1 is MNHNS, CDR2 SASEGT. This CDR3 has 14 amino acids. Trimming took 0 bases from V and 5 from J, leaving 10 bases between them. This CDR3 reads CASSEAGSQTEAFF. For the CDR3, the DNA is TGTGCCAGCAGTGAAGCGGGTTCCCAGACTGAAGCTTTCTTT.